This T cell receptor (beta chain) was recovered during a study of response to subunit inactivated influenza vaccine. Study conclusions and caveats: Authors suggested few new T cells are recruited by each seasonal influenza vaccination.

In germline, CDR1 is SGDLS, CDR2 YYNGEE. The CDR3 length is 15 residues. The junction had 12 bases not matched to a gene; V was cut back by 2 bases and J by 7 bases. Details on this clonotype: The antigen remains undetermined.

TCRdb passed the RT-PCR reads through MiXCR, listing each CDR3 protein once. The sample contains fewer than 800,000 distinct CDR3 sequences, 15% to 19% of which appear only once. This specimen was PBMCs from blood, taken 11 to 12 days after vaccination. This receptor was obtained from a man aged 45 to 65 who received an inactivated influenza vaccine. V and J are TRBV9 and TRBJ2-7; 7 bases are shared with TRBD1. CDR3 loop: CASSVTGAPRGEQYF. CDR3 in DNA: TGTGCCAGCAGCGTTACAGGGGCCCCGAGGGGGGAGCAGTACTTC.